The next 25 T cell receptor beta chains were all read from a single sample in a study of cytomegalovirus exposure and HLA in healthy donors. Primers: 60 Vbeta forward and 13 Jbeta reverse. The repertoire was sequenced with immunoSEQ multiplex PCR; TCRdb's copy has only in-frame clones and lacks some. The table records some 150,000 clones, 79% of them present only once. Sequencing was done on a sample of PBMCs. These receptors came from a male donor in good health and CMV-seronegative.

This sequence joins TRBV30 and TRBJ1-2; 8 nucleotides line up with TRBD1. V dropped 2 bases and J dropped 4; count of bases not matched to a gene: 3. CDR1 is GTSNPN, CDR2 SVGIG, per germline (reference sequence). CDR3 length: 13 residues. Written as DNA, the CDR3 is TGTGCCTGGAGTCAGGGGGCGACCTATGGCTACACCTTC. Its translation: CAWSQGATYGYTF.

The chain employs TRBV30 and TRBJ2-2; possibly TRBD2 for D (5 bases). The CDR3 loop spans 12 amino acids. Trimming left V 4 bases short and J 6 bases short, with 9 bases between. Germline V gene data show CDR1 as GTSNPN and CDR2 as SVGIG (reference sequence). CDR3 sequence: CAWMTRAGELFF. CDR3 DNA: TGTGCCTGGATGACGAGGGCCGGGGAGCTGTTTTTT.

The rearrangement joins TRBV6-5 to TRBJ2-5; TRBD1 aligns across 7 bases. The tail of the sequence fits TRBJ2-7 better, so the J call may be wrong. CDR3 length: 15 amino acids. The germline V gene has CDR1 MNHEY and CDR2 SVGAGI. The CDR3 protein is CASSYGAGGSYEQYF. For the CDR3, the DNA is TGTGCCAGCAGTTACGGGGCAGGGGGCTCCTACGAGCAGTACTTC.

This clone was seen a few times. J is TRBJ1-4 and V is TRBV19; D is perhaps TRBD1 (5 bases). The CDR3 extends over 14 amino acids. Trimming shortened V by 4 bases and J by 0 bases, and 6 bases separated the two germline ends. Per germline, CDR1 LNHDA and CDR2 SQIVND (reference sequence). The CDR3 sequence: CASSTGPTNEKLFF. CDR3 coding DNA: TGTGCCAGTAGTACAGGGCCAACTAATGAAAAACTGTTTTTT. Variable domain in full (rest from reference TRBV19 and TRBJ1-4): DGGITQSPKYLFRKEGQNVTLSCEQNLNHDAMYWYRQDPGQGLRLIYYSQIVNDFQKGDIAEGYSVSREKKESFPLTVTSAQKNPTAFYLCASSTGPTNEKLFFGSGTQLSVL.

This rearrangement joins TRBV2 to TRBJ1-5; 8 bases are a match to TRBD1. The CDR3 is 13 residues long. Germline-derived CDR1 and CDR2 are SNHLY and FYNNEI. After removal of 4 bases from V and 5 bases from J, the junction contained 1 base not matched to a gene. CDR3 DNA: TGTGCCAGCAGTGCGGACAGGGATCAGCCCCAGCATTTT. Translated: CASSADRDQPQHF.

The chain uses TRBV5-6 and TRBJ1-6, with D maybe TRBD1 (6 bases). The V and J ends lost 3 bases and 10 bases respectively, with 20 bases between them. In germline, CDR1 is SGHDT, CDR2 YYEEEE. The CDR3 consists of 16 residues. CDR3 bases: TGTGCCAGCAGCTCCTCGACAGGCTCCGGTTGGTCACCCCTCCACTTT. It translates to CASSSSTGSGWSPLHF.

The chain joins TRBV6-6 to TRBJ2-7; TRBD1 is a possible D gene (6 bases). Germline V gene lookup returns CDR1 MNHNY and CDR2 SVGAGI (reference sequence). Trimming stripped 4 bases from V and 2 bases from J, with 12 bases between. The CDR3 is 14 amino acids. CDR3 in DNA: TGTGCCAGCAGTTCCCGGGACACCCCCTACGAGCAGTACTTC. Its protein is CASSSRDTPYEQYF.

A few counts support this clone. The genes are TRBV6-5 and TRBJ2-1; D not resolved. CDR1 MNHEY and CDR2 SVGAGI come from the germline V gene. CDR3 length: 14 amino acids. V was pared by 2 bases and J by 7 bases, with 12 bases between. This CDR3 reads CASSYAGHPNEQFF. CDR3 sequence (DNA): TGTGCCAGCAGTTACGCTGGCCACCCTAATGAGCAGTTCTTC.

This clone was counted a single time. The CDR3 DNA reads TGCGCCAGCAGCCAAGAGGGACAGGGGTACGAGCAGTACTTC. Protein: CASSQEGQGYEQYF. The J gene is TRBJ2-7, the V gene TRBV4-3; 10 nucleotides agree with TRBD1. The CDR3 is 14 residues long. The V segment lost 0 bases and the J segment 4 bases; nucleotides outside the gene matches: 0. CDR1 is LGHNA, CDR2 YSLEER, per germline.

The CDR3 coding sequence is TGTGCCAGCAGCATCGGGACAGGGCCACTACATGAGCAGTTCTTC. Residues: CASSIGTGPLHEQFF. The rearrangement joins TRBV9 to TRBJ2-1, with TRBD1 matching over 9 bases. The CDR3 consists of 15 residues. V lost 4 bases and J lost 8; bases outside the gene matches: 10. Germline lookup yields CDR1 SGDLS and CDR2 YYNGEE.

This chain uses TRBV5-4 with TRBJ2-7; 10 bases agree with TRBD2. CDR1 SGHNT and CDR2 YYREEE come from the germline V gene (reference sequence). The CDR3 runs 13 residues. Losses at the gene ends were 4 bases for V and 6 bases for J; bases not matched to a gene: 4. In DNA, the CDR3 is TGTGCCAGCAGCGCGGGACTAGCGAGCGAGCAGTACTTC. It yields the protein CASSAGLASEQYF.

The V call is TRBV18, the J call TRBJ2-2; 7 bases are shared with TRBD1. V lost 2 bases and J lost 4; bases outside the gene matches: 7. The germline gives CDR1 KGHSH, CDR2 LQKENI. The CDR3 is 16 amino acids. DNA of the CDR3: TGTGCCAGCTCACCAAACAGGGGTTTAGGCACCGGGGAGCTGTTTTTT. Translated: CASSPNRGLGTGELFF.

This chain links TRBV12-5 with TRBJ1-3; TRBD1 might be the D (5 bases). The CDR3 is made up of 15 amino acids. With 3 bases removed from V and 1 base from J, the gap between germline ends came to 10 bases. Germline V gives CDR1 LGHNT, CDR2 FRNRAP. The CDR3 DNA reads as TGTGCTAGTGGTTTAAGGCAGGGTTCTGGAAACACCATATATTTT. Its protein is CASGLRQGSGNTIYF. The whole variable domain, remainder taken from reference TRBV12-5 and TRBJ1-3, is DARVTQTPRHKVTEMGQEVTMRCQPILGHNTVFWYRQTMMQGLELLAYFRNRAPLDDSGMPKDRFSAEMPDATLATLKIQPSEPRDSAVYFCASGLRQGSGNTIYFGEGSWLTVV.

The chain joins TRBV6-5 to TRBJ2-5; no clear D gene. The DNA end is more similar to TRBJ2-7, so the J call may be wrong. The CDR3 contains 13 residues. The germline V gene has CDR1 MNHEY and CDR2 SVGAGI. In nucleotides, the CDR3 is TGTGCCAGCAGTTACTCGAGGAACTACGAGCAGTACTTC. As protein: CASSYSRNYEQYF.

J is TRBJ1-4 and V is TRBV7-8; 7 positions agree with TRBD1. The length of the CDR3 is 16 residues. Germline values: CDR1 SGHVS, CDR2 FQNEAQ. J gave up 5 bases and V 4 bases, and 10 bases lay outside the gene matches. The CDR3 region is CASSYSRDSLNEKLFF. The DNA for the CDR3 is TGTGCCAGCAGCTACTCCCGGGACAGCCTAAATGAAAAACTGTTTTTT.

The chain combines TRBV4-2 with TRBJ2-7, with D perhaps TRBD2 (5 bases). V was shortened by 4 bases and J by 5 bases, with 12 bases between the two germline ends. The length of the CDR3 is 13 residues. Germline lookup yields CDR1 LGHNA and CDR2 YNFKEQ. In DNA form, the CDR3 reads TGTGCCAGCAGCCCCGGGATAAGCGACGAGCAGTACTTC. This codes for CASSPGISDEQYF.

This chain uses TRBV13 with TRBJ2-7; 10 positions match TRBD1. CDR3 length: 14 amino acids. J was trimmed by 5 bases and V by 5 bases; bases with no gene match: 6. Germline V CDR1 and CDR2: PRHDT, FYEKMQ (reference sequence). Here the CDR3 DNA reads TGTGCCAGCAGCACGACAGGGGGCGCCGACGAGCAGTACTTC. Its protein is CASSTTGGADEQYF.

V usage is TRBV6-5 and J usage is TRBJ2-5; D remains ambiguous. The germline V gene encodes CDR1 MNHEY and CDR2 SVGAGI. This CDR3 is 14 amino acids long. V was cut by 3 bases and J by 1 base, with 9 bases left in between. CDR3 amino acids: CASSYGGSQETQYF. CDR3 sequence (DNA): TGTGCCAGCAGTTATGGCGGCAGCCAAGAGACCCAGTACTTC.

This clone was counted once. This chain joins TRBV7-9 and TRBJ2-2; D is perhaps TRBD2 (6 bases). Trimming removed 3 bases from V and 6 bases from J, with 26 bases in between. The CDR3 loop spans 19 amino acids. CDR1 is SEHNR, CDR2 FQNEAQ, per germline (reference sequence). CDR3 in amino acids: CASSLGRTQLGGTAGELFF. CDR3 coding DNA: TGTGCCAGCAGCTTGGGGCGGACTCAACTTGGAGGGACGGCCGGGGAGCTGTTTTTT.

The CDR3 nucleotides read TGTGCCAGCAGCCAAGCCGGGACTAGTGCGTACGAGCAGTACTTC. Amino acids: CASSQAGTSAYEQYF. V gene TRBV4-2 combines with J gene TRBJ2-7; TRBD2 matches 8 bases. Germline CDR1 and CDR2: LGHNA and YNFKEQ. CDR3 length: 15 residues. The J segment lost 4 bases and the V segment lost 1 base, leaving 6 bases of the junction unmatched.

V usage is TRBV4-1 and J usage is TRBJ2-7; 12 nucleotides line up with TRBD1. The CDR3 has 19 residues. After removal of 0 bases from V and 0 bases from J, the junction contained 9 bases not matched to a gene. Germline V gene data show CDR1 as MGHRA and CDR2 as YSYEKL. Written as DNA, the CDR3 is TGCGCCAGCAGCCAAGAAGGGACAGGGGGCGCGGGTGGCTCCTACGAGCAGTACTTC. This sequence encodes CASSQEGTGGAGGSYEQYF.

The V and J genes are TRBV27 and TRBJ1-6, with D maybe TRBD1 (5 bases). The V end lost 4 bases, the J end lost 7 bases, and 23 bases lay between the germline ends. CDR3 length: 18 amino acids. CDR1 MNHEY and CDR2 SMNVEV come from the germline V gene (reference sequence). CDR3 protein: CASSSPPSSGGWNSPLHF. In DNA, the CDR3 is TGTGCCAGCAGTTCCCCCCCGTCTTCCGGGGGGTGGAATTCACCCCTCCACTTT.

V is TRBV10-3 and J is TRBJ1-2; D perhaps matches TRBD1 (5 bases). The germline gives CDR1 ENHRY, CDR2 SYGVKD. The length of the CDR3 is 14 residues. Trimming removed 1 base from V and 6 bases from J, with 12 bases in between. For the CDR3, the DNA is TGTGCCATCAGTGAGTTTGCGGGACGAGATGGCTACACCTTC. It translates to CAISEFAGRDGYTF.

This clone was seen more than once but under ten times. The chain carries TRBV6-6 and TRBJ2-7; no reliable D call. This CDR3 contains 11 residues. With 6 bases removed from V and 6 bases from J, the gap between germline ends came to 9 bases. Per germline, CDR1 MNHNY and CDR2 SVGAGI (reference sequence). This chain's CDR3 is CASRDRGEQYF. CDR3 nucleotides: TGTGCCAGCAGAGACCGAGGCGAGCAGTACTTC.

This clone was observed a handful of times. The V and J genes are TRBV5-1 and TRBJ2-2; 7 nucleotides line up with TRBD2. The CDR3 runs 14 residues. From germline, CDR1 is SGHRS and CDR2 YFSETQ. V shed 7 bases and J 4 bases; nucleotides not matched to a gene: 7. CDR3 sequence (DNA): TGCGCCAGCCGACGGGGGGATAGCACCGGGGAGCTGTTTTTT. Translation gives CASRRGDSTGELFF.